This T cell receptor (beta chain) was sequenced in a study of regulatory T cells in long-lasting Graves disease. Many counts were recorded for this clonotype. Its antigen is not known. Time point indicated: newly diagnosed GD, antithyroid drugs for less than 3 months. PBMC-derived RNA was used for the TCR library. Study outcomes and limitations: TCR diversity was lower in persistent Graves' patients than in newly diagnosed ones.

Library construction for TCR beta used iRepertoire HTBI primers and Arm-PCR of CDR3 regions. TCRdb processed the multiplex PCR reads anew with MiXCR; each CDR3 protein has one entry. The sample includes 350,000 to 500,000 distinct CDR3 sequences, 11% to 15% of them seen just once. Trimming pared 5 bases from V and 5 bases from J, leaving 15 bases between. The CDR3 spans 15 residues. Germline lookup yields CDR1 KGHDR and CDR2 SFDVKD. This sample also belongs to another study, concerning T cells in Graves' hyperthyroidism and ophthalmopathy.

This clonotype originated in a woman aged 50 to 60 with Graves disease. The chain carries TRBV24-1 and TRBJ2-1; maybe TRBD2 (6 bases). This material consisted of peripheral blood mononuclear cells (PBMCs), taken at new diagnosis, from a patient treated with antithyroid drugs. CDR3 region: CATSVGGENDNEQFF. CDR3 DNA: TGTGCCACCAGTGTGGGCGGGGAAAACGACAATGAGCAGTTCTTC.